This passage covers 9 T cell receptor beta chains from one sample sequenced in a study of T cell repertoires in cytomegalovirus infection. One entry per CDR3 protein, called by TCRdb with MiXCR from the reads. This sample has some 680,000 distinct CDR3 sequences, with roughly 35% found just once. The sample consisted of PBMCs. Receptors originate from a human donor in good health (CMV status not recorded). Some clones in this sample may be carry-over from other donors' samples.

The rearrangement links TRBV9 to TRBJ1-2; D gene ambiguous. V lost 3 bases, J lost 1 base, and 16 bases lay in between. Germline V gives CDR1 SGDLS, CDR2 YYNGEE. There are 16 residues in the CDR3. CDR3 in amino acids: CASSAEPGRGNYGYTF. CDR3 nucleotides: TGTGCCAGCAGCGCTGAGCCTGGGCGGGGTAACTATGGCTACACCTTC.

V and J are TRBV5-6 and TRBJ2-3, with 12 bases aligning to TRBD2. The CDR3 totals 17 residues. The V segment lost 4 bases and the J segment 6 bases; nucleotides outside the gene matches: 12. Germline V gene lookup returns CDR1 SGHDT and CDR2 YYEEEE. The CDR3 reads CASSGSTSGSRYDTQYF. CDR3 nucleotides: TGTGCCAGCAGCGGATCGACTAGCGGGAGTAGGTATGATACGCAGTATTTT.

The chain is built from TRBV12-3 or TRBV12-4 and TRBJ1-3; D unresolved. The CDR3 has 14 residues. V was shortened by 2 bases and J by 6 bases, with 11 bases between the two germline ends. This CDR3 reads CASSLYGEINTIYF. In DNA form, the CDR3 reads TGTGCCAGCAGTTTATACGGGGAGATAAACACCATATATTTT.

This clonotype was recorded many times. The DNA of the CDR3 is TGTGCCAGCAGCTTTTCCCGACTGCAGCCCCAGCATTTT. It encodes CASSFSRLQPQHF. V usage is TRBV7-2 and J usage is TRBJ1-5; no reliable D call. The CDR3 is made up of 13 amino acids. V lost 3 bases, J lost 7 bases, and 10 bases lay in between. Germline loops: CDR1 SGHTA, CDR2 FQGNSA.

About this clonotype: Germline and junction disagree at one end, which may indicate a read error. The chain links TRBV11-2 to TRBJ2-1, with TRBD2 matching over 7 bases. The CDR3 runs to 15 residues. The germline gives CDR1 SGHAT, CDR2 FQNNGV. The CDR3 sequence is CSSSFPRTRHNEQFF. The CDR3 DNA follows: TGTTCCAGCAGCTTCCCCAGGACTAGACACAATGAGCAGTTCTTC.

This clonotype was detected only a few times. One end of the junction is discordant with germline, which a read error may explain. The V call is TRBV4-1, the J call TRBJ2-3; D perhaps matches TRBD2 (6 bases). Germline CDR1 is MGHRA and CDR2 is YSYEKL. The CDR3 loop spans 15 amino acids. The CDR3 reads CASSPVSGSTDTQYF. Written as DNA, the CDR3 is TGTGCCAGCAGCCCTGTTAGCGGATCCACAGATACGCAGTATTTT.

This clonotype has at least ten counts. The chain combines TRBV7-6 with TRBJ2-2, with TRBD2 matching 8 bases. Germline CDR1 is SGHVS and CDR2 is FNYEAQ. The CDR3 spans 17 residues. J was trimmed by 6 bases and V by 2 bases; bases with no gene match: 11. CDR3 in DNA: TGTGCCAGCAGCTTATTTCGGGGGGGCCCGAGGTCCGGGGAGCTGTTTTTT. Protein: CASSLFRGGPRSGELFF.

This clonotype has more than one count but fewer than ten. V and J are TRBV6-1 and TRBJ2-5, with 10 bases that match TRBD1. CDR1 and CDR2 (germline): MNHNS, SASEGT. The V and J ends lost 5 bases and 2 bases, in that order; junction bases with no gene match: 5. This CDR3 comprises 15 residues. CDR3 bases: TGTGCCAGCAGTCAGGGACAGGGGAGTCAAGAGACCCAGTACTTC. Its protein is CASSQGQGSQETQYF.

This clonotype was seen ten or more times. CDR3 protein: CASSSQGGGYTF. The CDR3 nucleotides read TGTGCCAGCAGCTCCCAGGGTGGGGGCTACACCTTC. The rearrangement joins TRBV7-8 to TRBJ1-2, with D tentatively TRBD1 (5 bases). CDR3 length: 12 residues. V lost 4 bases and J 8 bases, leaving 11 bases between the germline ends. CDR1 SGHVS and CDR2 FQNEAQ come from the germline V gene.